This is a list of T cell receptor beta chains from one sample in a study of early T cells in non-severe SARS-CoV-2 infection. One entry per CDR3 protein, called by TCRdb with MiXCR from the 5' RACE reads. Here the sample spans fewer than 60,000 distinct CDR3 sequences, about a tenth being singletons. Sequences were obtained from whole blood. The receptor set was obtained from an adult who was a healthcare worker with PCR-confirmed SARS-CoV-2 infection or an uninfected control (not recorded which). The CDR3 runs from the conserved cysteine through the conserved F or W.

cdr3_aa,v_call,j_call
CATRGKGGELFF,TRBV6-5,TRBJ2-2
CASSLRIGGSQYF,TRBV7-6,TRBJ2-3
CASSLDSYNEQFF,TRBV7-9,TRBJ2-1
CASSLKPGVGYTF,TRBV7-3,TRBJ1-2
CASSWDSNEQFF,TRBV11-1,TRBJ2-1
CASSPDRGRLSYNEQFF,TRBV28,TRBJ2-1
CTSSPKYNTEAFF,TRBV1,TRBJ1-1
CASSQSWGPNSPLHF,TRBV16,TRBJ1-6
CASNNRGNDTDTQYF,TRBV27,TRBJ2-3
CSVGGLAGGEQFF,TRBV29-1,TRBJ2-1
CASSRGQHNNYGYTF,TRBV28,TRBJ1-2
CSAKATITDTQYF,TRBV20-1,TRBJ2-3
CASSELANYGYTF,TRBV2,TRBJ1-2
CSVEVGDREQFF,TRBV29-1,TRBJ2-1
CASSSRSGRSYNEQFF,TRBV6-2/TRBV6-3,TRBJ2-1
CASSRTGTYEQYF,TRBV3-1,TRBJ2-7
CASSLRTGLYQPQHF,TRBV28,TRBJ1-5
CASSLGLAGAYEQYF,TRBV28,TRBJ2-7
CASSLDGPQETQYF,TRBV7-2,TRBJ2-5
CASSRKTGGKNIQYF,TRBV28,TRBJ2-4
CATSDQRGELTNEQFF,TRBV24-1,TRBJ2-1
CASSQKLTGLNTEAFF,TRBV7-9,TRBJ1-1
CSASPQVTSGTPNEQFF,TRBV20-1,TRBJ2-1
CATKSPSTDTQYF,TRBV15,TRBJ2-3
CSVTRGTTNTEAFF,TRBV29-1,TRBJ1-1
CASSLGISGWKGEQFF,TRBV7-2,TRBJ2-1
CASSIRDSYEQYF,TRBV19,TRBJ2-7
CASSYQKRERFF,TRBV6-2/TRBV6-3,TRBJ2-1
CASSPSGGRGGGKLFF,TRBV9,TRBJ2-2
CASSFETRRVAPYNEQFF,TRBV5-6,TRBJ2-1
CASSPRAEQPQHF,TRBV9,TRBJ1-5